This T cell receptor beta chain was identified in a study of molecular identifiers for immune sequencing clone quantification. TCRdb processed the PCR reads anew with MiXCR; each CDR3 protein has one entry. The data contain approximately 320,000 distinct CDR3 sequences, roughly 24% of them singletons. V gave up 4 bases and J gave up 5 bases, with 12 bases separating them. CDR3 length: 13 amino acids. Germline assignment: CDR1 LGHNA and CDR2 YSLEER. This clonotype showed up just a few times. The sequencing input was naive CD8+ T cells from blood, with Jurkat cell RNA spiked in. Subset noted: FACS-sorted CD8+CD4-CCR7+CD45RA+ naive T cells. The chain is built from TRBV4-3 and TRBJ2-7; no firm D call. The clonotype originates from a human donor in good health. Some libraries in this study had Jurkat cell RNA spiked in. The CDR3 DNA sequence: TGCGCCAGCAGCCCGTACCTTAGAAACGAGCAGTACTTC. It encodes CASSPYLRNEQYF.